The source of this TCR beta chain is a study of T cell responses to AZD1222 COVID-19 vaccine. This clone showed up just once. Trimming cost V 6 bases and J 4 bases, with 9 bases left between them. CDR1 is DFQATT, CDR2 SNEGSKA, per germline (reference sequence). This CDR3 is 11 amino acids long. TCRdb's copy holds only in-frame clones and misses some; the assay was immunoSEQ multiplex PCR. The table includes under 200,000 clones, 92% detected once. Specimen: peripheral blood, collected on day 0 of MenACWY control vaccination. V and J are TRBV20-1 and TRBJ1-2; D possibly corresponds to TRBD1 (6 bases). This receptor was identified in an adult in good health. The CDR3, as DNA: TGCAGTGCGGCAGGGGTCTATGGCTACACCTTC. Amino acids: CSAAGVYGYTF.